A single T cell receptor (beta chain) is shown here with its context. Treatment in this sample: randomized to nivolumab then ipilimumab (arm A) or the reverse (arm B). No patient had prior DNA-damaging chemotherapy. This entry comes from a study of sequential checkpoint blockade in melanoma. Study as a whole: Arm A got nivolumab then ipilimumab; arm B the reverse, 1:1. After both sequences, patients received maintenance nivolumab.

TCRdb's table, derived via immunoSEQ multiplex PCR, lists solely in-frame clones and lacks some. The data hold over 10,000 clones, with roughly four fifths observed a single time. The germline CDR1 and CDR2 sequences are LGHNA and YSLEER. CDR3 length: 15 amino acids. Trimming stripped 1 base from V and 3 bases from J, with 9 bases between. The sequences come from CD8+ T cells sorted from blood (inferred from file names), collected from a patient given nivolumab and ipilimumab in sequence. The source of this sequence is a human donor with melanoma. The rearrangement uses TRBV4-3 and TRBJ1-4, with D perhaps TRBD1 (6 bases). The CDR3 spells CASSQGTGSNEKLFF. DNA for the CDR3: TGCGCCAGCAGCCAAGGCACAGGGTCTAATGAAAAACTGTTTTTT.